These 13 T cell receptor beta chains came from one sample sequenced in a study of T cells in Graves' hyperthyroidism and ophthalmopathy. Template material for amplifying TCR beta CDR3 regions consisted of RNA transcripts. The HTBI primer set drove a first-round RT-PCR of the TCR CDR3. TCRdb fed the multiplex PCR reads into MiXCR, producing one record per CDR3 protein. Among roughly 700,000 distinct CDR3 sequences listed, around 15% were seen once. Input material: blood. These receptor sequences come from a man aged 50 to 59 with Graves' hyperthyroidism.

The table lists this clonotype with many counts. This chain links TRBV2 with TRBJ2-1, with 8 bases identical to TRBD2. Germline assignment: CDR1 SNHLY and CDR2 FYNNEI. CDR3 length: 13 residues. J gave up 9 bases and V 7 bases, and 8 bases lay outside the gene matches. The DNA of the CDR3 is TGTGCCAGCACGGAGACTAGCGACGGTGAGCAGTTCTTC. This sequence encodes CASTETSDGEQFF.

This clonotype was counted ten times or more. J is TRBJ2-7 and V is TRBV29-1; 11 bases align to TRBD2. The CDR3 has 15 amino acids. Trimming took 5 bases from V and 0 from J; bases not matched to a gene: 6. Germline CDR1 SQVTM, CDR2 ANQGSEA. This CDR3 is CSVTSTSGSSYEQYF. The CDR3 DNA is TGCAGCGTTACATCTACTAGCGGGAGCTCCTACGAGCAGTACTTC.

In its sample, this clonotype was seen many times. This chain links TRBV12-3 or TRBV12-4 with TRBJ1-2, with 9 bases fitting TRBD1. V lost 6 bases, J lost 5 bases, and 4 bases stayed unmatched. This CDR3 is built from 13 residues. CDR3 DNA sequence: TGTGCCAGCAGAGGACAGGGGCGGTATGGCTACACCTTC. Amino acids: CASRGQGRYGYTF.

This chain uses TRBV29-1 with TRBJ2-1, with D possibly matching TRBD1 (7 bases). This CDR3 has 13 residues. The germline CDR1 and CDR2 sequences are SQVTM and ANQGSEA. Trimming pared 6 bases from V and 7 bases from J, leaving 16 bases between. Here the CDR3 reads CSVGPAGGNEQFF. The CDR3 DNA follows: TGCAGCGTGGGGCCAGCAGGGGGGAATGAGCAGTTCTTC.

In its sample, this clonotype was seen a few times. A clone one base away is much larger, so this may be a read error. The J gene is TRBJ2-3, the V gene TRBV28, with 8 positions matching TRBD1. The end of the DNA aligns better with TRBJ1-5, so the J call may be wrong. The germline V gene encodes CDR1 MDHEN and CDR2 SYDVKM. The CDR3 consists of 15 residues. The CDR3 DNA follows: TGTGCCAGTATGAACAGGGGGGGGGGCACAGATACGCAGCATTTT. Protein product: CASMNRGGGTDTQHF.

The rearrangement joins TRBV9 to TRBJ2-5, with a weak D call TRBD2 (5 bases). The germline gives CDR1 SGDLS, CDR2 YYNGEE. The CDR3 has 14 residues. V was shortened by 3 bases and J by 5 bases, with 14 bases between the two germline ends. The CDR3 loop reads CASSGPLASETQYF. The CDR3 DNA follows: TGTGCCAGCAGCGGTCCTCTAGCTTCCGAGACCCAGTACTTC. Looking up the rest from reference TRBV9 and TRBJ2-5 gives the full variable domain: DSGVTQTPKHLITATGQRVTLRCSPRSGDLSVYWYQQSLDQGLQFLIQYYNGEERAKGNILERFSAQQFPDLHSELNLSSLELGDSALYFCASSGPLASETQYFGPGTRLLVL.

This clonotype is a singleton in its sample. Since a much larger clone is just one base distant, this may be a read error. The rearrangement joins TRBV20-1 to TRBJ1-2; TRBD1 matches 7 bases. This CDR3 has 14 amino acids. CDR1 and CDR2 from the germline V gene are DFQATT and SNEGSKA (reference sequence). CDR3 nucleotide sequence: TGCGGTGCTAGTCAGGGGGGTTCCCTCATTGGCTACACCTTC. This gives the protein CGASQGGSLIGYTF.

Many counts were recorded for this clonotype. The chain has TRBV27 and TRBJ2-3; D uncertain. This CDR3 has 14 amino acids. The V end lost 3 bases, the J end lost 4 bases, and 11 bases lay between the germline ends. Germline-derived CDR1 and CDR2 are MNHEY and SMNVEV (reference sequence). For the CDR3, the DNA is TGTGCCAGCAGTTTTGATGCCCTATCAGATACGCAGTATTTT. Its protein product is CASSFDALSDTQYF.

This clonotype was counted ten times or more. The chain employs TRBV10-2 and TRBJ2-3; 11 positions match TRBD2. The V gene's germline CDR1 is WSHSY and CDR2 SAAADI. CDR3 length equals 18 residues. V gave up 3 bases and J gave up 1 base; unmatched junction bases: 9. This chain's CDR3 is CASSEPLAGVLRTDTQYF. In DNA, the CDR3 is TGCGCCAGCAGTGAACCACTAGCGGGAGTTTTGCGCACAGATACGCAGTATTTT.

The genes are TRBV20-1 and TRBJ2-2, with TRBD2 matching over 7 bases. V trimming: 5 bases; J trimming: 0 bases; junction bases outside the gene matches: 6. Germline CDR1 reads DFQATT; CDR2 reads SNEGSKA (reference sequence). The CDR3 contains 15 residues. DNA of the CDR3: TGCAGTGCTCTACGCGCGGGAGCGAACACCGGGGAGCTGTTTTTT. Translation: CSALRAGANTGELFF.

This clonotype was seen only a few times. The chain combines TRBV7-6 with TRBJ2-7, with D possibly matching TRBD2 (5 bases). Germline-derived CDR1 and CDR2 are SGHVS and FNYEAQ. The CDR3 has 14 residues. The V end was cut by 10 bases, the J end by 0 bases, with 16 bases between. The CDR3 loop reads CATQRTPSSYEQYF. The CDR3 DNA is TGTGCCACACAGCGGACCCCGAGCTCCTACGAGCAGTACTTC.

This chain connects TRBV6-2 or TRBV6-3 to TRBJ1-2, with 7 nucleotides matching TRBD1. The CDR3 has 15 amino acids. Germline trimming cut 4 bases from V and 6 bases from J; bases unmatched to any gene: 11. The germline V gene has CDR1 MNHEY and CDR2 SVGEGT. Here the CDR3 reads CASSFSPTGRNGYTF. As DNA, the CDR3 is TGTGCCAGCAGTTTCTCGCCGACAGGGCGGAATGGCTACACCTTC.

This clonotype was counted at least ten times. V usage is TRBV30 and J usage is TRBJ2-5, with D possibly matching TRBD2 (5 bases). The V end was cut by 7 bases, the J end by 1 base, with 16 bases between. The CDR3 spans 14 residues. Germline V gene lookup returns CDR1 GTSNPN and CDR2 SVGIG (reference sequence). CDR3 amino acids: CASSSSGTQETQYF. Here the CDR3 DNA reads TGTGCCTCGTCCTCCAGCGGAACCCAAGAGACCCAGTACTTC.